This T cell receptor (beta chain) comes out of a study of shared clonotypes between healthy human individuals. Broader study findings: Only blood was sampled; tissue repertoires likely differ. In several donors, 4.5% to 5.5% of naive CD4 clonotypes appeared in common.

Each subset's genomic DNA was split evenly across several immunoSEQ plates. The method was immunoSEQ multiplex PCR; TCRdb's version includes in-frame clones alone and lacks a portion of them. The sample records over a million clones, approximately 98.5% being singletons. Germline loops: CDR1 SNHLY, CDR2 FYNNEI. The ends were cut back, 8 bases at V and 3 bases at J, with 11 bases in the middle. This CDR3 contains 13 residues. A CD45RA-negative memory subset and a CD45RA+ naive subset were separated from the CD4+ cells. Concerning this clone itself: Its antigen is still unknown.

The sequencing input was naive CD4+ T cells sorted from blood. Specified subset: CD45RA+ positively selected. V is TRBV2 and J is TRBJ1-5; unclear D gene. The clonotype originates from a man aged 25-45 years in good health. For the CDR3, the DNA is TGTGCCAGCGTTCCAAATAACAATCAGCCCCAGCATTTT. It encodes CASVPNNNQPQHF. Together with reference TRBV2 and TRBJ1-5, the CDR3 gives the full variable domain: EPEVTQTPSHQVTQMGQEVILRCVPISNHLYFYWYRQILGQKVEFLVSFYNNEISEKSEIFDDQFSVERPDGSNFTLKIRSTKLEDSAMYFCASVPNNNQPQHFGDGTRLSIL.